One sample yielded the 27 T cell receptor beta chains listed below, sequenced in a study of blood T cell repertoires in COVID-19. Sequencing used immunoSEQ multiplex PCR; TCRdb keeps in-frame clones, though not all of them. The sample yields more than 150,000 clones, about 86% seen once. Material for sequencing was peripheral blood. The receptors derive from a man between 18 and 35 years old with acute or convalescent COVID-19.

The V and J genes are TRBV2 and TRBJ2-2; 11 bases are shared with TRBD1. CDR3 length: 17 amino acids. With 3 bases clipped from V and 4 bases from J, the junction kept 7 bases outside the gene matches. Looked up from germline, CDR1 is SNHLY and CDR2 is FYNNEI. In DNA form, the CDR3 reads TGTGCCAGCAGTGACGGACAGGGGGCATCCCGCACCGGGGAGCTGTTTTTT. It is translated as CASSDGQGASRTGELFF.

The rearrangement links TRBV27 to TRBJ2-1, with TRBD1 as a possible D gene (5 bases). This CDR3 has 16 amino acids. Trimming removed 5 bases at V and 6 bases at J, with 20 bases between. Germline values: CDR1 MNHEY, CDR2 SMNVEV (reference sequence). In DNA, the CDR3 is TGTGCCAGCAGTCTCGATCTCGGCTTAAGGGGCAATGAGCAGTTCTTC. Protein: CASSLDLGLRGNEQFF.

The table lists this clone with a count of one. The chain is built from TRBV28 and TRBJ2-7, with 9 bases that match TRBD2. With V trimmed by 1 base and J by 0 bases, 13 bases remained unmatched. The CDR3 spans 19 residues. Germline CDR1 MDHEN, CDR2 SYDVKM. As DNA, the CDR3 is TGTGCCAGCAGTTTATCGCCCTGGGTAGCGGGGGATAGCTCCTACGAGCAGTACGTC. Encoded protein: CASSLSPWVAGDSSYEQYV.

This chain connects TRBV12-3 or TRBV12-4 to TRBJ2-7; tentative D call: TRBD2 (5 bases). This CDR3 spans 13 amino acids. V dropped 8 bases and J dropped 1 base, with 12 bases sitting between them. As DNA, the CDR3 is TGTGCCAGCCGCTTGCGAGGGTCCTACGAGCAGTACGTC. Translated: CASRLRGSYEQYV.

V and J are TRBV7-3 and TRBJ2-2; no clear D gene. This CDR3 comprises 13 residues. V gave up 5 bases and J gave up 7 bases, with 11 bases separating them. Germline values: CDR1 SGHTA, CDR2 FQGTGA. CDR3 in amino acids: CASSRVPGGELFF. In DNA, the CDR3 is TGTGCCAGCAGCCGCGTCCCCGGCGGGGAGCTGTTTTTT.

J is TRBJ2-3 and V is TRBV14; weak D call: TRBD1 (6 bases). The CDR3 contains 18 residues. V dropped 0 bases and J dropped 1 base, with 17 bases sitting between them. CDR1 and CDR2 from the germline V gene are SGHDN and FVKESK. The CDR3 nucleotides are TGTGCCAGCAGCCAAGAATCGGGAAGGGGGATGGGCACAGATACGCAGTATTTT. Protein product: CASSQESGRGMGTDTQYF.

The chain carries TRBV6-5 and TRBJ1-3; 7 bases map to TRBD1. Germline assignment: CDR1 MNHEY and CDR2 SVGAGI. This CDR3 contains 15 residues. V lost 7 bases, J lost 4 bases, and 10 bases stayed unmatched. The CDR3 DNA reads TGTGCCAGCACACAGGAGGGGGCGCGGGGAAACACCATATATTTT. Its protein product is CASTQEGARGNTIYF.

This CDR3 reads CASSPGGSSGNTIYF. The CDR3 DNA sequence: TGTGCCAGCAGTCCCGGGGGAAGCTCTGGAAACACCATATATTTT. V gene TRBV7-9 combines with J gene TRBJ1-3; D is perhaps TRBD1 (5 bases). V was trimmed by 6 bases and J by 0 bases, leaving 12 bases between them. This CDR3 is 15 amino acids long. Germline CDR1 reads SEHNR; CDR2 reads FQNEAQ (reference sequence). The complete variable domain, with remaining parts taken from reference TRBV7-9 and TRBJ1-3, reads DTGVSQNPRHKITKRGQNVTFRCDPISEHNRLYWYRQTLGQGPEFLTYFQNEAQLEKSRLLSDRFSAERPKGSFSTLEIQRTEQGDSAMYLCASSPGGSSGNTIYFGEGSWLTVV.

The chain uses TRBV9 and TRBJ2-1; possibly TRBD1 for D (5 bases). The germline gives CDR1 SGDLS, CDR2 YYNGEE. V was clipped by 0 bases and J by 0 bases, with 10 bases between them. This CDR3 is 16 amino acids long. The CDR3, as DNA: TGTGCCAGCAGCGTAGACGACAGAGACTCCTACAATGAGCAGTTCTTC. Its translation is CASSVDDRDSYNEQFF.

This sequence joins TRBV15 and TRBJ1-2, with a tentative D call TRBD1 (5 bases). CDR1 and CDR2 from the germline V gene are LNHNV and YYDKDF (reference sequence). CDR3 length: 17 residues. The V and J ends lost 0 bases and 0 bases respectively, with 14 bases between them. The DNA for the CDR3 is TGTGCCACCAGCAGAGATGATTTGACAGAAGCTAACTATGGCTACACCTTC. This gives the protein CATSRDDLTEANYGYTF.

The chain's CDR3 is CASRAAPGQIYNEQFF. The CDR3 coding sequence is TGTGCCAGCAGGGCCGCGCCAGGGCAAATTTACAATGAGCAGTTCTTC. V usage is TRBV5-8 and J usage is TRBJ2-1, with D possibly being TRBD1 (5 bases). Trimming pared 5 bases from V and 4 bases from J, leaving 19 bases between. The germline V gene encodes CDR1 SGHTS and CDR2 YDEGEE. CDR3 size: 16 residues.

The CDR3 sequence: CASSGTSSPQRTQYF. Written as DNA, the CDR3 is TGTGCATCCTCAGGGACTAGCTCCCCCCAAAGGACCCAGTACTTC. The chain couples TRBV6-5 to TRBJ2-5; TRBD2 matches 9 bases. The CDR3 runs to 15 residues. Germline CDR1 is MNHEY and CDR2 is SVGAGI.

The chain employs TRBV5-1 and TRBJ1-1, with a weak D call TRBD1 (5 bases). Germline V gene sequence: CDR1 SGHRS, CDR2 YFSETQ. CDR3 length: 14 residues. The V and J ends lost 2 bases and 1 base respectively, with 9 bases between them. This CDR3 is CASSLDTGNTEAFF. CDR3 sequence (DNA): TGCGCCAGCAGCTTAGACACAGGGAACACTGAAGCTTTCTTT.

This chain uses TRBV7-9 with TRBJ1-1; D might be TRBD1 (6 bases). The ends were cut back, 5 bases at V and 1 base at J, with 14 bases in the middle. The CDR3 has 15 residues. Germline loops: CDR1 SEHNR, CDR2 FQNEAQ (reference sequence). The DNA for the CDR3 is TGTGCCAGCAGCATAGGACAGACCTCGAACACTGAAGCTTTCTTT. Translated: CASSIGQTSNTEAFF.

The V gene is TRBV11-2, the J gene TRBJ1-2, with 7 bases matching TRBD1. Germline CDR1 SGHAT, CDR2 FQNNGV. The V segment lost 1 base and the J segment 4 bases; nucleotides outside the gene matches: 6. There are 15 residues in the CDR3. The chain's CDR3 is CASSLGGGGLYGYTF. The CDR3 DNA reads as TGTGCCAGCAGCTTAGGAGGAGGGGGCCTCTATGGCTACACCTTC.

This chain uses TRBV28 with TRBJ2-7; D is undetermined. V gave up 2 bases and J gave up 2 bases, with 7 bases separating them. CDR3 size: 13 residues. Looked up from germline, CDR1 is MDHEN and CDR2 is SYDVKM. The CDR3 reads CASSLGTTYEQYV. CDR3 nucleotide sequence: TGTGCCAGCAGTTTAGGCACTACCTACGAGCAGTACGTC.

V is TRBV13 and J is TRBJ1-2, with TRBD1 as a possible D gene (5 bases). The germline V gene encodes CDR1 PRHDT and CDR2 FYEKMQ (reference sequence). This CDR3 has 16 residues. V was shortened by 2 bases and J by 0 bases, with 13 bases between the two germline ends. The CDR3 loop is CASSLRAGQPNYGYTF. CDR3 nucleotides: TGTGCCAGCAGCTTACGGGCCGGACAACCTAACTATGGCTACACCTTC.

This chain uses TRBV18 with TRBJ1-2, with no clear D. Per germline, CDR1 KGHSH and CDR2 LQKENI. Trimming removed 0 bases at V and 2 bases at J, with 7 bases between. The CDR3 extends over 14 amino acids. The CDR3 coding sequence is TGTGCCAGCTCACCACCAGGAGCAAACTATGGCTACACCTTC. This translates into CASSPPGANYGYTF.

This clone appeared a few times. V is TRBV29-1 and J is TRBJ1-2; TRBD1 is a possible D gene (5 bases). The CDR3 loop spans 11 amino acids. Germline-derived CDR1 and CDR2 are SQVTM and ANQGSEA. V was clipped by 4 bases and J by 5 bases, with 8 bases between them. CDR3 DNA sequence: TGCAGCGTTGGGACAAATTATGGCTACACCTTC. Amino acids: CSVGTNYGYTF.

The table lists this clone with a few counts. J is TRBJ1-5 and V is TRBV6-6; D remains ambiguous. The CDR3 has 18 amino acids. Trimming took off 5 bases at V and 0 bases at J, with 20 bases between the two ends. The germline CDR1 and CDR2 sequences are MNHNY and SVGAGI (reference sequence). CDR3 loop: CASSLRAPRVNSNQPQHF. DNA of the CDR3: TGTGCCAGCAGTCTCCGGGCCCCGCGGGTTAATAGCAATCAGCCCCAGCATTTT.

The CDR3 region is CASRLGQTYEQYF. CDR3 nucleotides: TGTGCCAGCAGGCTGGGACAGACCTACGAGCAGTACTTC. The rearrangement uses TRBV3-1 (or the pseudogene TRBV3-2) and TRBJ2-7; 7 nucleotides match TRBD1. Trimming removed 6 bases from V and 2 bases from J; junction bases left unmatched: 4. This CDR3 spans 13 amino acids. The germline CDR1 and CDR2 sequences are LGHDT and YNNKEL (reference sequence).

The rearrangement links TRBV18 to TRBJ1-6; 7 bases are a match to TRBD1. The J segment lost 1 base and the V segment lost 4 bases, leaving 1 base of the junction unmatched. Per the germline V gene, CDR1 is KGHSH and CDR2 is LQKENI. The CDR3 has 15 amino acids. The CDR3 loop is CASSRQGSYNSPLHF. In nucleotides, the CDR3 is TGTGCCAGCTCACGACAGGGTTCCTATAATTCACCCCTCCACTTT.

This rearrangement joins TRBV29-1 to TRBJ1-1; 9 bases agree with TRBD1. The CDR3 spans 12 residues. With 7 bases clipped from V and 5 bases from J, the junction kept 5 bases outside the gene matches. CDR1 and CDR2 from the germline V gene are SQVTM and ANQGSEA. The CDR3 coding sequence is TGCAGCGGCAGGACAGGGGATACTGAAGCTTTCTTT. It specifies CSGRTGDTEAFF.

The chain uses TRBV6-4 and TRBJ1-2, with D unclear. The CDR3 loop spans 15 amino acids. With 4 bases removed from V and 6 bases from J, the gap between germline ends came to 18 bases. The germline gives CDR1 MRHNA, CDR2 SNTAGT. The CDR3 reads CASSVEGQPSDGYTF. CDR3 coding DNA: TGTGCCAGCAGTGTTGAGGGCCAACCCTCGGATGGCTACACCTTC.

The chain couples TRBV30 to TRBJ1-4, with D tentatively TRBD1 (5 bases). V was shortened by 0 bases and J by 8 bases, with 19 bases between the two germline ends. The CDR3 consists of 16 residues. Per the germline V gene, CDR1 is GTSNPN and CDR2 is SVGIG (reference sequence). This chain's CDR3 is CAWSVPGAGKEEKLFF. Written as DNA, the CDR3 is TGTGCCTGGAGTGTTCCTGGGGCAGGGAAAGAAGAAAAACTGTTTTTT.

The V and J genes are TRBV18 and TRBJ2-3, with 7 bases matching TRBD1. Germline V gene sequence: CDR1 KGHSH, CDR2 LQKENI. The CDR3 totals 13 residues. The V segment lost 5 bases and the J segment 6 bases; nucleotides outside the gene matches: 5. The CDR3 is CASSDQTGDTQYF. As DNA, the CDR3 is TGTGCCAGCTCAGACCAGACAGGGGATACGCAGTATTTT.

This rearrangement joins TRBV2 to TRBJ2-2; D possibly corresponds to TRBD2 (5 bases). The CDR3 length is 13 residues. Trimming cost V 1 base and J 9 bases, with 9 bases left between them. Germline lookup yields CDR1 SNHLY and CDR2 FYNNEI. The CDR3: CASSEGGYRELFF. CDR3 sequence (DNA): TGTGCCAGCAGTGAAGGAGGGTATCGGGAGCTGTTTTTT. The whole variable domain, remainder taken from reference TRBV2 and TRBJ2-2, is EPEVTQTPSHQVTQMGQEVILRCVPISNHLYFYWYRQILGQKVEFLVSFYNNEISEKSEIFDDQFSVERPDGSNFTLKIRSTKLEDSAMYFCASSEGGYRELFFGEGSRLTVL.